The 8 T cell receptor beta chains given below trace back to one sample, sequenced in a study of T-cell reconstitution after alpha-beta-depleted transplantation in children. Using unique molecular identifiers, the investigators prepared the TCRbeta library. TCRdb redid the calling of the PCR reads with MiXCR, one entry per CDR3 protein. The table has 400,000 to 500,000 distinct CDR3 sequences, 11% seen once. The sequences come from PBMCs from the stem cell graft donor, collected from the stem cell graft. These receptors originate from a human donor who donated a stem cell graft to a child with acute myeloid leukemia.

This clonotype was observed a handful of times. This sequence joins TRBV20-1 and TRBJ2-1, with TRBD2 matching 8 bases. The CDR3 runs to 14 residues. The germline V gene has CDR1 DFQATT and CDR2 SNEGSKA (reference sequence). V was pared by 3 bases and J by 10 bases, with 11 bases of the junction left unmatched. The CDR3: CSASGEREFREQFF. The CDR3 DNA is TGCAGTGCTAGCGGGGAGCGGGAGTTCCGCGAGCAGTTCTTC.

This clonotype was counted only a few times. The chain recombines TRBV6-5 with TRBJ2-2, with 9 bases matching TRBD1. From germline, CDR1 is MNHEY and CDR2 SVGAGI. The V segment lost 2 bases and the J segment 3 bases; nucleotides outside the gene matches: 4. The CDR3 totals 16 residues. The DNA for the CDR3 is TGTGCCAGCAGTTACGGCCGGGACAGGGACACCGGGGAGCTGTTTTTT. It encodes CASSYGRDRDTGELFF.

This clonotype was picked up a small number of times. The chain combines TRBV20-1 with TRBJ1-1; D is ambiguous. Deletions cut 4 bases from V and 1 base from J, with 7 bases between. The CDR3 covers 12 residues. Germline CDR1 DFQATT, CDR2 SNEGSKA (reference sequence). The CDR3 is CSATPGNTEAFF. As DNA, the CDR3 is TGCAGTGCTACCCCTGGGAACACTGAAGCTTTCTTT.

This clonotype has a count of ten or more. V is TRBV4-2 and J is TRBJ1-2, with D hard to call. The CDR3 runs 12 residues. V was clipped by 5 bases and J by 4 bases, with 8 bases between them. Germline CDR1 is LGHNA and CDR2 is YNFKEQ. The CDR3 bases are TGTGCCAGCAGCACTGACCGCTATGGCTACACCTTC. The encoded protein is CASSTDRYGYTF.

In this sample, this clonotype turned up many times. The chain employs TRBV7-2 and TRBJ1-3; unclear D gene. Between the trimmed V and J ends, which lost 1 base and 2 bases, there was a span of 9 bases. Germline values: CDR1 SGHTA, CDR2 FQGNSA. The CDR3 is made up of 15 amino acids. The CDR3 DNA reads TGTGCCAGCAGCTTAGATACCGGGGCTGGAAACACCATATATTTT. It translates to CASSLDTGAGNTIYF.

The chain has TRBV9 and TRBJ2-1; 7 bases line up with TRBD2. Germline V gene lookup returns CDR1 SGDLS and CDR2 YYNGEE. CDR3 size: 17 residues. The V gene end was trimmed by 0 bases and the J gene end by 2 bases; junction bases not matched to a gene: 8. As DNA, the CDR3 is TGTGCCAGCAGCGTAGATCCGGGAGGAGGCACCTACAATGAGCAGTTCTTC. Its translation is CASSVDPGGGTYNEQFF.

The chain is built from TRBV12-3 or TRBV12-4 and TRBJ2-1; 10 bases are shared with TRBD1. This CDR3 has 15 amino acids. V dropped 6 bases and J dropped 7; count of bases not matched to a gene: 9. DNA for the CDR3: TGTGCCAGCAGACCGGGACAGGGGATTTGGAATGAGCAGTTCTTC. Residues: CASRPGQGIWNEQFF.

V gene TRBV12-3 or TRBV12-4 combines with J gene TRBJ2-4; 9 positions agree with TRBD2. CDR3 length equals 15 residues. Germline trimming cut 5 bases from V and 1 base from J; bases unmatched to any gene: 3. The CDR3 loop reads CASSLSGGAKNIQYF. Written as DNA, the CDR3 is TGTGCCAGCAGTCTGAGCGGGGGGGCCAAAAACATTCAGTACTTC.